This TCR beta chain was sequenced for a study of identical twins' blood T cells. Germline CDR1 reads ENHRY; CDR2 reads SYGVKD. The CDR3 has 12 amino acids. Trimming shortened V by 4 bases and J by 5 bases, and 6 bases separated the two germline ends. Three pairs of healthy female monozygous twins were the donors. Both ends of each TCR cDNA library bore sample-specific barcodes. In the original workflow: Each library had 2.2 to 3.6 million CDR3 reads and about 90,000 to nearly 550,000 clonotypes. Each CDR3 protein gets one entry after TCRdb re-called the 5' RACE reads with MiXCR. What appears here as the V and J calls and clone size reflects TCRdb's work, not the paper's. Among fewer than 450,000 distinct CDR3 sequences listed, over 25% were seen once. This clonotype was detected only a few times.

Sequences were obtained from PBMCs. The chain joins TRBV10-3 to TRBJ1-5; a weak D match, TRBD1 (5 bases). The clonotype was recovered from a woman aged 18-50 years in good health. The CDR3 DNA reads TGTGCCATCAGTGGGGGGGATCAGCCCCAGCATTTT. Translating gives CAISGGDQPQHF.